This T cell receptor beta chain was identified in a study of breast tumors, draining lymph nodes, adjacent tissues. Study conclusions and caveats: Compared with lymph nodes, tumors were less diverse; compared with nontumor tissue, more.

TCRdb called the multiplex PCR reads again in MiXCR, with one record for every CDR3 protein. The sample lists 50,000 to 55,000 distinct CDR3 sequences, under 55% occurring once. The CDR3 runs 17 residues. Germline lookup yields CDR1 LNHDA and CDR2 SQIVND (reference sequence). In regard to this clonotype: Its antigen is not known. One end of the junction fails to match germline, which may point to a read error.

The J gene is TRBJ2-5, the V gene TRBV19, with D possibly being TRBD2 (7 bases). The source material was breast tumor tissue. The clonotype comes from a female donor with breast cancer. Some clones in this sample may be carry-over from other donors' samples. The CDR3 region is CASDRGASGQYQETQSF. The CDR3 region has the DNA TGTGCCAGTGACCGGGGGGCTAGCGGACAGTACCAAGAGACCCAGTCCTTC.